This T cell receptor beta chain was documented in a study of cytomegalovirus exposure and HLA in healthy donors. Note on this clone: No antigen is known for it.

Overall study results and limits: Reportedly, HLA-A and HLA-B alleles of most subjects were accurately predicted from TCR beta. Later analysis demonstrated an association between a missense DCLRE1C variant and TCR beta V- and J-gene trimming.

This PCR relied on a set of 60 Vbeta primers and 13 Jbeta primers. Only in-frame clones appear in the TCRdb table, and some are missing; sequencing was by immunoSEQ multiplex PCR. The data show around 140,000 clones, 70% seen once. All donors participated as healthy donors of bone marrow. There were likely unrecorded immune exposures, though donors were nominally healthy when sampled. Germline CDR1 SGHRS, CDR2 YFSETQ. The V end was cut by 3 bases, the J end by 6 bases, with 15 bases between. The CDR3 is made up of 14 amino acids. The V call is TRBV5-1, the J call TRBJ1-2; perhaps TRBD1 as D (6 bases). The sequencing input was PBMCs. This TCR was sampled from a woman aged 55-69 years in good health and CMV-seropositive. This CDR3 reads CASSYRDRSDGYTF. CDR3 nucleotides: TGCGCCAGCAGCTACCGAGACAGGTCCGATGGCTACACCTTC.